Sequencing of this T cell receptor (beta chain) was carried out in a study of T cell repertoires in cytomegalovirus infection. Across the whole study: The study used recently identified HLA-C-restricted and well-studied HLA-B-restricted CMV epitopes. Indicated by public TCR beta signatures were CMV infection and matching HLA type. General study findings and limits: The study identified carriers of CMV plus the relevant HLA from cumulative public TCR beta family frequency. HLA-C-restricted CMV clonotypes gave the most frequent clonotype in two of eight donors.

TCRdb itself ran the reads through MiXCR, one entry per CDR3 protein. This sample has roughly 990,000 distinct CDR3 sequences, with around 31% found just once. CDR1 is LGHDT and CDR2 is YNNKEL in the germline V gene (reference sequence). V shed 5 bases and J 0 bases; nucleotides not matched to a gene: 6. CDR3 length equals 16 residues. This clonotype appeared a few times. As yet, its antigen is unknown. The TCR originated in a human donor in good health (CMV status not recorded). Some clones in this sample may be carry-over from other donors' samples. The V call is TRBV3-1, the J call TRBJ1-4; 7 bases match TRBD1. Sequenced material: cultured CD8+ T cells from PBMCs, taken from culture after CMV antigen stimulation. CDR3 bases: TGTGCCAGCAGCGACCGGGACAGATCAACTAATGAAAAACTGTTTTTT. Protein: CASSDRDRSTNEKLFF.